A few counts support the clone carrying this TCR beta chain. The target antigen is unknown. Germline CDR1 reads SEHNR; CDR2 reads FQNEAQ (reference sequence). There are 14 residues in the CDR3. V was pared by 6 bases and J by 3 bases, with 6 bases of the junction left unmatched. Populations obtained by sorting all exceeded 95% purity. This sample is part of a study of beta chain features in type 1 diabetes. General observations from the study: At VDJ recombination sites, type 1 diabetes patients had fewer insertions and more deleted nucleotides. Among patients with Type 1 diabetes, TCRB CDR3s were moderately but significantly shorter in every one of the four CD4+ subsets.

Expressed TCRB transcripts were sequenced, since all the RNA that had been isolated was reverse transcribed. This table comes from immunoSEQ multiplex PCR, and its TCRdb copy is limited to in-frame clones, with some not included. The sample holds 250,000 to 350,000 clones, more than 13% seen once. The chain combines TRBV7-9 with TRBJ1-2; 8 bases are a match to TRBD1. The origin of this receptor is a man aged 25 to 40 with type 1 diabetes. The sequenced sample was naive CD4+ T cells from blood. CDR3 DNA sequence: TGTGCCAGCAGTCCCCGGACAGGGTACTATGGCTACACCTTC. The encoded protein is CASSPRTGYYGYTF. Drawing the rest from reference TRBV7-9 and TRBJ1-2, the complete variable domain is DTGVSQNPRHKITKRGQNVTFRCDPISEHNRLYWYRQTLGQGPEFLTYFQNEAQLEKSRLLSDRFSAERPKGSFSTLEIQRTEQGDSAMYLCASSPRTGYYGYTFGSGTRLTVV.